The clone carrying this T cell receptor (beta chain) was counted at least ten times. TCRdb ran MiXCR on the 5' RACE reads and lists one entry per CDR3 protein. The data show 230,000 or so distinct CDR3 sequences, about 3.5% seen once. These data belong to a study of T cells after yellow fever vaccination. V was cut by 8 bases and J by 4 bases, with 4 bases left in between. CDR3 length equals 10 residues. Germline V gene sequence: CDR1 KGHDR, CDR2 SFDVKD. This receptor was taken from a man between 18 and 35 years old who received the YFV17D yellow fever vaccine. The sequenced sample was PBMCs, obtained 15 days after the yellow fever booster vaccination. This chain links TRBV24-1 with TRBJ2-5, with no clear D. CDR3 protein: CATKRETQYF. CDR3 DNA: TGTGCCACCAAAAGAGAGACCCAGTACTTC.